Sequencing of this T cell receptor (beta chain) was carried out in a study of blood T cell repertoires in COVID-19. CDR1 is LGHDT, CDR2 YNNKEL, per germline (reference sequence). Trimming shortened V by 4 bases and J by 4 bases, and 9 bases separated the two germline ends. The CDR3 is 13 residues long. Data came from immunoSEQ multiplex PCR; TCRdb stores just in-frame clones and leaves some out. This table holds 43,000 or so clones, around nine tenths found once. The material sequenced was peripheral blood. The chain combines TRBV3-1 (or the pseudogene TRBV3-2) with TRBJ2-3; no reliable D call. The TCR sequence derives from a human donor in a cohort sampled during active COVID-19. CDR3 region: CASSPGAPDTQYF. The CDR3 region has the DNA TGTGCCAGCAGCCCCGGAGCCCCAGATACGCAGTATTTT.